These 8 T cell receptor beta chains were all obtained from the same sample, sequenced in a study of T cells after yellow fever vaccination. MiXCR, run by TCRdb on the 5' RACE reads, gives a single entry per CDR3 protein. The sample has 250,000 or so distinct CDR3 sequences; 6.9% are singletons. Sequences were derived from CD4+ T cells sorted from PBMCs, sampled 15 days after the yellow fever booster vaccination. These receptors were taken from a young man who received the YFV17D yellow fever vaccine.

This clonotype came up a few times. The chain joins TRBV29-1 to TRBJ2-6, with a tentative D call TRBD1 (6 bases). This CDR3 spans 15 amino acids. Germline CDR1 and CDR2: SQVTM and ANQGSEA. V lost 7 bases and J lost 4, with 17 bases in between. In DNA form, the CDR3 reads TGCAGCGCTTCCCCAGGGGCACTAGGGGCCAACGTCCTGACTTTC. Protein product: CSASPGALGANVLTF.

This clonotype came up a few times. V is TRBV7-3 and J is TRBJ2-2; a possible D gene is TRBD2 (6 bases). Germline V gene sequence: CDR1 SGHTA, CDR2 FQGTGA. The CDR3 sequence is 16 residues long. Deletions cut 2 bases from V and 3 bases from J, with 13 bases between. In nucleotides, the CDR3 is TGTGCCAGCAGCTTATCGGGGAGGCCAGACACCGGGGAGCTGTTTTTT. This codes for CASSLSGRPDTGELFF.

This clonotype appeared a few times. The chain's CDR3 is CASSGSGPYPDTQYF. CDR3 coding DNA: TGTGCCAGCAGCGGTAGCGGCCCTTACCCAGATACGCAGTATTTT. The gene calls are TRBV7-8 and TRBJ2-3; TRBD2 might be the D (6 bases). V was shortened by 5 bases and J by 4 bases, with 16 bases between the two germline ends. CDR3 length equals 15 residues. CDR1 SGHVS and CDR2 FQNEAQ come from the germline V gene.

The sample holds a few counts of this clonotype. This chain connects TRBV12-3 or TRBV12-4 to TRBJ2-3; D gene ambiguous. The CDR3 length is 15 residues. Trimming pared 3 bases from V and 0 bases from J, leaving 10 bases between. The CDR3 loop reads CASSFRQISTDTQYF. CDR3 sequence (DNA): TGTGCCAGCAGTTTTCGGCAGATTAGCACAGATACGCAGTATTTT.

This clonotype was seen more than once but under ten times. The chain has TRBV20-1 and TRBJ2-4; 8 positions agree with TRBD2. Trimming cost V 5 bases and J 2 bases; bases outside gene matches: 8. Germline CDR1 reads DFQATT; CDR2 reads SNEGSKA (reference sequence). This CDR3 is 15 amino acids long. CDR3 amino acids: CSAPEREKTKNIQYF. The CDR3 region has the DNA TGCAGTGCTCCGGAGCGGGAGAAGACCAAAAACATTCAGTACTTC.

The rearrangement joins TRBV7-9 to TRBJ2-7, with D unclear. The CDR3 length is 11 residues. V lost 7 bases and J 4 bases, leaving 8 bases between the germline ends. Germline CDR1 is SEHNR and CDR2 is FQNEAQ (reference sequence). The CDR3 bases are TGTGCCAGCAACACCGAATACGAGCAGTACTTC. Its translation: CASNTEYEQYF.

This chain joins TRBV6-5 and TRBJ2-7; D not resolved. The CDR3 length is 15 residues. Germline values: CDR1 MNHEY, CDR2 SVGAGI. V shed 0 bases and J shed 0 bases, with 9 bases lying between them. CDR3 DNA: TGTGCCAGCAGTTACTCGAACCCCTCCTCCTACGAGCAGTACTTC. Translated, it gives CASSYSNPSSYEQYF.

The CDR3 coding sequence is TGCAGTGCTGAGACAGACAGGGGTCCCTACGAGCAGTACTTC. This translates into CSAETDRGPYEQYF. The chain couples TRBV20-1 to TRBJ2-7; TRBD1 agrees at 8 bases. CDR3 length: 14 residues. V dropped 5 bases and J dropped 2; count of bases not matched to a gene: 8. Germline CDR1 and CDR2: DFQATT and SNEGSKA (reference sequence).